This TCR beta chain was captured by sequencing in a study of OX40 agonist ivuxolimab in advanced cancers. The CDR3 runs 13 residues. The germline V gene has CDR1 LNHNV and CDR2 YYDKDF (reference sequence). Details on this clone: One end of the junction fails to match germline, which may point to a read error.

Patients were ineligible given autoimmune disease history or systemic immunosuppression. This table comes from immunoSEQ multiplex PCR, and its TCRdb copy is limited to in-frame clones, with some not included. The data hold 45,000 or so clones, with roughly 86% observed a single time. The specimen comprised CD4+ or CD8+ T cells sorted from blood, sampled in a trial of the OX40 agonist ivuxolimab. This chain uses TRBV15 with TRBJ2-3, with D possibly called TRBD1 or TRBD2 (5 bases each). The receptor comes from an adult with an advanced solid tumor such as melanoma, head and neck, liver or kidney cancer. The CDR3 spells CATSRVGEGGGLF. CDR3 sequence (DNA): TGTGCCACCAGCAGAGTCGGGGAAGGTGGGGGTTTGTTT. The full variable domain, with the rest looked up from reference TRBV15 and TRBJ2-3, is DAMVIQNPRYQVTQFGKPVTLSCSQTLNHNVMYWYQQKSSQAPKLLFHYYDKDFNNEADTPDNFQSRRPNTSFCFLDIRSPGLGDTAMYLCATSRVGEGGGLFGPGTRLTVL.